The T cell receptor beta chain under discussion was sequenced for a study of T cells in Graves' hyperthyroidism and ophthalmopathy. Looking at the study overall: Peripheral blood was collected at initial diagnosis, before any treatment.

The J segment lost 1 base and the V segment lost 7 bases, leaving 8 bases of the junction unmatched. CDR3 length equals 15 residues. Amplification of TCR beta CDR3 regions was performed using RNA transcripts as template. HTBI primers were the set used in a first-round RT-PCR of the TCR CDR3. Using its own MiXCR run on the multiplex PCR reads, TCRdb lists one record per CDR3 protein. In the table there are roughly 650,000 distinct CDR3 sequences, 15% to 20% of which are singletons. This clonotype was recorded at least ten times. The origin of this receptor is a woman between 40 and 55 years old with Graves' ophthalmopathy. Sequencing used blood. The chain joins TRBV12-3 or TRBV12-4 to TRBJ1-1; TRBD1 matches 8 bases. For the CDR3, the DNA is TGTGCCAGCATGACAGGGGACAGGCGGAACACTGAAGCTTTCTTT. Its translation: CASMTGDRRNTEAFF.